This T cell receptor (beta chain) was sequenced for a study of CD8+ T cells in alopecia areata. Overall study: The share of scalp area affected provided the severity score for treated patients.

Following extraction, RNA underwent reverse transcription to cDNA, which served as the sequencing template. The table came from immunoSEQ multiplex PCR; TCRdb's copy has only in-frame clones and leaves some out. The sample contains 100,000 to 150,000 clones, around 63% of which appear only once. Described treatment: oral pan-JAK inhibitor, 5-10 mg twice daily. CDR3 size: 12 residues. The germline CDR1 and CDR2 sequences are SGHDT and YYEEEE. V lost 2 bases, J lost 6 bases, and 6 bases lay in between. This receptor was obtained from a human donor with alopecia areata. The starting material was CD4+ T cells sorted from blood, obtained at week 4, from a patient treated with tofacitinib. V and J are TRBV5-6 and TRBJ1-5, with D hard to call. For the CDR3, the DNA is TGTGCCAGCAGCTTTTCTGCTCAGCCCCAGCATTTT. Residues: CASSFSAQPQHF.